The source of this T cell receptor (beta chain) is a study of T-cell memory formation after mild COVID-19. Study overall: Clustering of TCRs was largely donor specific.

This CDR3 is built from 12 residues. In germline, CDR1 is KGHDR, CDR2 SFDVKD. Overall study results and limits: Day 15 to 85 contracting clones showed balanced CD4/CD8; day 15 to 37 expanders favored CD4+. Pre-infection memory contained some responding clones, which suggested that cross-reactive memory had joined.

It was 5'RACE with constant-segment primers that produced the TCR alpha and TCR beta cDNA libraries, which carried sample barcodes and UMIs. TCRdb analysed the 5' RACE reads with MiXCR anew, one entry per CDR3 protein. Found here are around 370,000 distinct CDR3 sequences, roughly 20% of them singletons; the top ten hold around 13%. There are a few counts of this clonotype. Its antigen is unknown. One end of the junction is discordant with germline, which a read error may explain. The sample consisted of PBMCs or a T cell subset sorted from them (not recorded which). The sequence derives from an adult woman who had mild COVID-19 (a few samples of this study predate the infection). Cell type and time point are not known. The chain couples TRBV24-1 to TRBJ1-1; the D gene is possibly TRBD1 (6 bases). This chain's CDR3 is CATSDGDTEAFF. In nucleotides, the CDR3 is TGTGCCACCAGTGATGGGGACACCGAAGCTTTCTTT.